This paragraph reports one TCR beta chain. Its matching antigen is unknown. CDR3 length: 15 amino acids. CDR1 is SGHTA, CDR2 FQGTGA, per germline. The ends were cut back, 5 bases at V and 2 bases at J, with 15 bases in the middle. TCRdb's table, derived via immunoSEQ multiplex PCR, lists solely in-frame clones and lacks some. This sample carries around 89,000 clones, more than 75% of them seen once, and the ten largest clones take 22%. The data are from a study of T cell responses to AZD1222 COVID-19 vaccine. Study-wide results and limits: Increases in Spike-specific TCR breadth and depth were seen after two AZD1222 doses. None of the repertoires were sampled until the peak T cell response had passed. Most donors were white British and more were female, and clonal diversity was possibly underestimated.

The TCR was taken from an adult in good health. The chain links TRBV7-3 to TRBJ1-1, with D perhaps TRBD1 (6 bases). The sample was peripheral blood, taken on day 0 of AZD1222 vaccination. For the CDR3, the DNA is TGTGCCAGCAGCGCGGCCGGGACAACAAACACTGAAGCTTTCTTT. It specifies CASSAAGTTNTEAFF.